The T cell receptor (beta chain) under discussion was sequenced for a study of blood T cell repertoires in COVID-19 (TCRdb year 2020). About the study as a whole: Samples from collaborators originated in the United States, Italy and Spain and spanned both the acute and convalescent phases of COVID-19. The material from the prospective study consisted of cDNA or gDNA derived from T cells, B-cell-depleted T cells, or PBMCs. Deeply sampled blood TCRbeta repertoires from subjects exposed to, actively infected with, or recovered from COVID-19 were included in the dataset. A freely available public database, intended as a resource for researchers studying the immune response to SARS-CoV-2, is where the repertoires were released. The samples were drawn from the first 160 participants of the ongoing ImmuneRACE study and from 1,254 subjects provided by 6 global collaborators. A de-identified subject ID, COVID-19 status, age in years and sex were almost always included in the sample metadata. HLA class I and class II types, where available, came from metadata supplied by the sample provider rather than from assay-based typing.

To note about this clone: What antigen it recognizes has not been identified. No qualities accompany the bases; no much larger clone lies one base away.

Each collaborating institution followed its own protocols to collect whole blood in K2EDTA tubes. For TCRbeta analysis, collaborators shipped samples in one of three forms: frozen whole blood, isolated PBMCs, or DNA extracted from either of those sample types. TCRbeta CDR3 regions were amplified from genomic DNA using the immunoSEQ Assay, a bias-controlled multiplex PCR. As for the original processing: Within the assay, amplification of reference gene primers was used to estimate how many nucleated cells each sample contained. To quantify the absolute abundance of each unique TCRbeta CDR3 rearrangement, sequence reads were collapsed and filtered. Productive Simpson clonality was computed per sample as the square root of Simpson's diversity index over productive rearrangements. The immuneACCESS repertoire file appears here via TCRdb, limited to in-frame rearrangements. These files lack a portion of the clones; in checked studies, under half of the deficit traces to unresolved V genes, and the cause of the others is not known. V and J calls and clone size are copied from that table; D and trimming were computed from the DNA. Counted in this sample were 250,000 to 300,000 clones; around 86% of them appeared once. Under 2.5% of the sample comes from the top ten.

Overall study outcomes, separate from this receptor: The amount of clinical and demographic metadata varied by source and participant and was provided uncurated.

The source is a man in his fifties with acute or convalescent COVID-19. Sequenced: peripheral blood.

The CDR3 protein: CASGLVRQGAINQPQHF. The bases are TGTGCTAGTGGTTTGGTACGACAGGGGGCGATCAATCAGCCCCAGCATTTT. The rearrangement combines TRBV12-5 with TRBJ1-5, and 10 bases in between align with TRBD1. The germline V end is reduced by 0 bases and the J end by 3 bases; junction bases left unmatched: 5. In the germline V gene, CDR1 corresponds to LGHNT and CDR2 to FRNRAP. The CDR3 has 17 amino acids, counting the end cysteine and phenylalanine. The entry retains the CDR3 DNA only, 51 bases that are in frame from base 1.